These T cell receptor beta chains were read from a single sample in a study of PD-L1 blockade in urothelial cancer. Sequencing used immunoSEQ multiplex PCR; TCRdb keeps in-frame clones, though not all of them. Of roughly 32,000 clones in the sample, 70% to 90% were seen once. Sequencing was performed on PBMCs, taken around atezolizumab (anti-PD-L1) treatment. These receptors were collected from a man of 80 years or more with urothelial cancer. Each CDR3 is given with its conserved first and last residue. A D gene is named only where the DNA matches it firmly. Only part of the rows carry a size: once, few, many, or a class if the clone is expanded.

NA	TRBV14	NA	TRBJ2-1	CASSQVETYNEQFF	TGTGCCAGCAGCCAAGTTGAGACCTACAATGAGCAGTTCTTC
NA	TRBV7-2	NA	TRBJ1-4	CASSLGGAVNEKLFF	TGTGCCAGCAGCTTGGGAGGGGCAGTGAATGAAAAACTGTTTTTT
NA	TRBV5-1	NA	TRBJ1-2	CASSLEGGYGYTF	TGCGCCAGCAGCTTGGAAGGGGGCTATGGCTACACCTTC
NA	TRBV5-1	NA	TRBJ2-1	CASSLAAEGSRQFF	TGCGCCAGCAGCTTGGCCGCGGAAGGGAGCAGGCAGTTCTTC
NA	TRBV7-2	NA	TRBJ2-5	CASSLESGRQETQYF	TGTGCCAGCAGCTTAGAGAGCGGCCGTCAAGAGACCCAGTACTTC
NA	TRBV19	NA	TRBJ2-1	CASNGHGYNEQFF	TGTGCCAGTAATGGGCACGGCTACAATGAGCAGTTCTTC
NA	TRBV2	NA	TRBJ2-3	CASKIDSLADTQYF	TGTGCCAGCAAGATCGACAGTTTGGCAGATACGCAGTATTTT
few	TRBV9	TRBD1	TRBJ2-1	CASSVGQGAHNEQFF	TGTGCCAGCAGCGTAGGCCAGGGGGCCCACAATGAGCAGTTCTTC
NA	TRBV18	TRBD2	TRBJ2-5	CASSPPGTSGRRETQYF	TGTGCCAGCTCACCGCCCGGGACTAGCGGGAGAAGAGAGACCCAGTACTTC
NA	TRBV25-1	TRBD2	TRBJ2-5	CASRDYLQETQYF	TGTGCCAGCCGGGACTACTTACAAGAGACCCAGTACTTC
NA	TRBV15	NA	TRBJ2-2	CATSREGAGTGELFF	TGTGCCACCAGCAGAGAGGGGGCGGGCACCGGGGAGCTGTTTTTT
NA	TRBV7-2	TRBD2	TRBJ2-3	CASSLRSGGATDTQYF	TGTGCCAGCAGCTTACGGTCGGGAGGGGCCACAGATACGCAGTATTTT
few	TRBV19	NA	TRBJ1-1	CASSIGRTEAFF	TGTGCCAGTAGTATCGGGAGGACTGAAGCTTTCTTT
NA	TRBV27	NA	TRBJ2-4	CASSSSGKNIQYF	TGTGCCAGCAGTTCAAGCGGGAAAAACATTCAGTACTTC
NA	TRBV7-7	NA	TRBJ1-1	CASMPVENTEAFF	TGTGCCAGCATGCCAGTTGAGAACACTGAAGCTTTCTTT
NA	TRBV30	TRBD1	TRBJ2-5	CAWAGQGAKETQYF	TGTGCCTGGGCGGGACAGGGGGCGAAGGAGACCCAGTACTTC
few	TRBV6-1	NA	TRBJ1-4	CASSEVDQREKLFF	TGTGCCAGCAGTGAAGTCGACCAGAGGGAAAAACTGTTTTTT
NA	TRBV7-8	TRBD1	TRBJ2-2	CASSSRDRNTGELFF	TGTGCCAGCAGCTCCCGGGACAGGAACACCGGGGAGCTGTTTTTT
NA	TRBV5-6	TRBD1	TRBJ2-6	CASSLEGGRSGANVLTF	TGTGCCAGCAGCTTGGAAGGGGGCCGCTCTGGGGCCAACGTCCTGACTTTC
NA	TRBV11-2	NA	TRBJ2-7	CASSTTPGGTEQYF	TGTGCCAGCAGCACAACCCCCGGGGGAACCGAGCAGTACTTC
NA	TRBV7-9	TRBD1	TRBJ1-1	CASSSTDRVLRAFF	TGTGCCAGCAGCTCCACTGACAGGGTGCTCCGAGCTTTCTTT
NA	TRBV10-3	TRBD1	TRBJ1-1	CAISESETGGGPTEAFF	TGTGCCATCAGTGAGTCGGAAACAGGGGGCGGTCCAACTGAAGCTTTCTTT
NA	TRBV27	NA	TRBJ1-5	CASMGAPGNQPQHF	TGTGCCAGCATGGGGGCCCCTGGCAATCAGCCCCAGCATTTT
NA	TRBV7-6	NA	TRBJ2-7	CASSPWTDNYEQYF	TGTGCCAGCAGCCCGTGGACAGACAACTACGAGCAGTACTTC
NA	TRBV14	TRBD1	TRBJ2-1	CASSQEGNRGPWNEQFF	TGTGCCAGCAGCCAAGAGGGAAACAGGGGGCCTTGGAATGAGCAGTTCTTC
NA	TRBV2	NA	TRBJ2-7	CASRKDTISEQYF	TGTGCCAGCAGGAAGGACACGATCAGCGAGCAGTACTTC
NA	TRBV28	NA	TRBJ2-5	CASSRVGELRETQYF	TGTGCCAGCAGCCGGGTCGGGGAGTTAAGGGAGACCCAGTACTTC
NA	TRBV7-2	NA	TRBJ1-5	CASSLQGLYQPQHF	TGTGCCAGCAGCCTACAGGGCCTTTATCAGCCCCAGCATTTT
NA	TRBV27	TRBD1	TRBJ1-5	CASSFAAGGGPQHF	TGTGCCAGCAGTTTCGCGGCAGGGGGAGGGCCCCAGCATTTT
few	TRBV4-1	TRBD2	TRBJ2-1	CASSQVLAYQFF	TGCGCCAGCAGCCAAGTACTAGCGTATCAGTTCTTC
NA	TRBV21-1	NA	TRBJ2-4	CASPWKREPLAKNIQYF	TGTGCCAGTCCTTGGAAGCGGGAGCCTCTAGCCAAAAACATTCAGTACTTC
NA	TRBV7-9	TRBD1	TRBJ1-1	CASSHPGGMNTEAFF	TGTGCCAGCAGCCACCCAGGGGGCATGAACACTGAAGCTTTCTTT
NA	TRBV7-9	NA	TRBJ2-7	CASSLGDRSSYEQYF	TGTGCCAGCAGCTTAGGCGACAGGAGCTCCTACGAGCAGTACTTC
NA	TRBV2	TRBD2	TRBJ2-5	CASSVGAGVETQYF	TGTGCCAGCAGTGTGGGAGCGGGAGTAGAGACCCAGTACTTC
NA	TRBV7-9	NA	TRBJ2-3	CASSTTDTQYF	TGTGCCAGCAGCACTACAGATACGCAGTATTTT
NA	TRBV30	TRBD1	TRBJ1-2	CAWSVSGQVRLPTYGYTF	TGTGCCTGGAGTGTATCGGGACAGGTCCGACTGCCGACCTATGGCTACACCTTC
few	TRBV6-5	NA	TRBJ1-2	CASSTRTRYGYTF	TGTGCCAGCAGTACCCGGACACGCTATGGCTACACCTTC
NA	TRBV5-3	TRBD1	TRBJ2-7	CARSLGWTGDYEQYF	TGTGCCAGAAGCTTGGGGTGGACAGGCGACTACGAGCAGTACTTC
NA	TRBV4-3	NA	TRBJ2-1	CASSPTSGGTGYNEQFF	TGCGCCAGCAGCCCCACTTCGGGGGGCACGGGATACAATGAGCAGTTCTTC
NA	TRBV7-2	TRBD1	TRBJ2-3	CASSPDRGTDTQYF	TGTGCCAGCAGCCCGGACAGGGGAACAGATACGCAGTATTTT
NA	TRBV11-2	NA	TRBJ2-7	CASSLAGGPYEQYF	TGTGCCAGCAGCTTAGCAGGAGGACCCTACGAGCAGTACTTC
NA	TRBV11-2	NA	TRBJ2-4	CASTEGGFGDIQYF	TGTGCCAGCACCGAAGGGGGATTCGGGGACATTCAGTACTTC
NA	TRBV11-2	NA	TRBJ2-7	CASSFWEGEEQYF	TGTGCCAGCAGCTTTTGGGAGGGGGAAGAGCAGTACTTC
NA	TRBV7-9	TRBD1	TRBJ1-1	CASSPGGRFAEAFF	TGTGCCAGCAGCCCAGGGGGCCGTTTCGCTGAAGCTTTCTTT
NA	TRBV14	NA	TRBJ1-4	CASSQDRGQINEKLFF	TGTGCCAGCAGCCAAGATCGAGGGCAGATTAATGAAAAACTGTTTTTT
NA	TRBV18	TRBD2	TRBJ2-1	CASSPPGLAGGDEQFF	TGTGCCAGCTCACCACCGGGACTAGCGGGAGGCGATGAGCAGTTCTTC